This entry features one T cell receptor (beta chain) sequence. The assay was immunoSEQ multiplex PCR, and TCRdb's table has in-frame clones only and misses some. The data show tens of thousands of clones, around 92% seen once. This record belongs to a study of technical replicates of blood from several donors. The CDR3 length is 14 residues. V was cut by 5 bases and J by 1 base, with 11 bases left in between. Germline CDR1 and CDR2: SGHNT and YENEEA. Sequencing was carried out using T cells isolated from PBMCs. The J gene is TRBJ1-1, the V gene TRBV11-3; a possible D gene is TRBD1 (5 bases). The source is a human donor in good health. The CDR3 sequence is CASSPGLRNTEAFF. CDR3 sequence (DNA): TGTGCCAGCAGCCCGGGACTGAGGAACACTGAAGCTTTCTTT.